This entry is about one T cell receptor beta chain. Its antigen is as yet unknown. MiXCR was run by TCRdb on the 5' RACE reads, yielding one entry per CDR3 protein. The profile shows more than 60,000 distinct CDR3 sequences, approximately 13% of them singletons. The sample belongs to a study of early T cells in non-severe SARS-CoV-2 infection. Looking at the study overall: Alpha and beta chains were unpaired, from unsorted whole-blood bulk RNA. General study findings and limits: VDJdb-based matching was biased toward anti-spike CD8 responses and missed private and CD4 specificities.

V shed 5 bases, J shed 4 bases, and the junction held 11 bases outside the gene matches. The CDR3 is 16 amino acids. From germline, CDR1 is MNHEY and CDR2 SMNVEV (reference sequence). Sequencing input: whole blood. The chain combines TRBV27 with TRBJ2-3; 8 bases agree with TRBD1. The clonotype comes from an adult who was a healthcare worker with PCR-confirmed SARS-CoV-2 infection or an uninfected control (not recorded which). CDR3 nucleotides: TGTGCCAGCAGTCGTAGCCAGGGGGCAAGGGCAGATACGCAGTATTTT. This translates into CASSRSQGARADTQYF.